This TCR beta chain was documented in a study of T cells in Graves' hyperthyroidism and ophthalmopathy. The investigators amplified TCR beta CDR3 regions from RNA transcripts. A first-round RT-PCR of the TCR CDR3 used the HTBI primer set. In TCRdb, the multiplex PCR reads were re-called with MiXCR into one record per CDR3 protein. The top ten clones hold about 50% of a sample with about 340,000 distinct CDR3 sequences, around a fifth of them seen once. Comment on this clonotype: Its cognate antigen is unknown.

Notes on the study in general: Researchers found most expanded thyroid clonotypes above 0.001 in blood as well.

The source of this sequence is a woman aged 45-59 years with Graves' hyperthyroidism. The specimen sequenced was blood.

CDR3 sequence: CASRPGTGWNYGYTF. CDR3 DNA sequence: TGTGCCAGCAGACCCGGGACAGGGTGGAACTATGGCTACACCTTC. The chain is built from TRBV6-1 and TRBJ1-2; 9 nucleotides agree with TRBD1. Germline CDR1 is MNHNS and CDR2 is SASEGT. The ends lost 6 bases at V and 2 bases at J; junction bases unmatched: 7. CDR3 length: 15 residues.